This T cell receptor beta chain was recovered during a study of T cell repertoires in cytomegalovirus infection (dated by TCRdb to the late 2010s). Context from the whole study: The HLA type of each donor mattered for the analysis, because public TCR beta signatures pointed to carriage of CMV infection along with the matching HLA type. Overall results and qualifications from the work: In the ex vivo response, HLA-C-restricted CMV-specific TCR beta clonotypes were dominant, and in two of eight donors the single most frequent clonotype came from this HLA-C-restricted group. Carriers of CMV infection plus the relevant HLA type were discriminated by the cumulative frequency of public TCR beta family members in the study cohort and in an independent roughly 370-donor cohort.

Reading the germline V gene gives CDR1 SGHTA and CDR2 FQGNSA. The CDR3 runs 16 residues from the cysteine to the phenylalanine. Only CDR3 DNA remains: 48 bases, in frame from the first base. At the junction V is shortened by 5 bases and J by 3 bases, with 17 bases in between. In its sample, this clonotype was seen a few times. Its antigen specificity is not known. Nothing much larger sits one base from this clone, and base qualities are not available. The reads were generated on an Illumina HiSeq 1500. TCRdb reran the public reads through fastp at Q25 and MiXCR, keeping productive beta chains. Merged by CDR3 protein, the rows form single entries marked with the most common genes and DNA. Recorded for this sample are under 150,000 distinct CDR3 sequences; 20% to 30% of them occurred a single time. The ten largest clones capture 34% of the sample.

This clonotype was obtained from a human donor in good health (CMV status not recorded). Some clones in this sample may be carry-over from other donors' samples. The chain links TRBV7-2 with TRBJ2-1; 6 matching bases give a weak D call of TRBD2. The material sequenced was PBMCs, sequenced either directly or after in vitro stimulation (not recorded which). At the DNA level, the sequence is TGTGCCAGCAGCCCGCCGGGACTGAGAGGCTACAATGAGCAGTTCTTC. The translation is CASSPPGLRGYNEQFF. When the CDR3 is completed using the reference TRBV7-2 and TRBJ2-1 genes on either side, the full variable domain is GAGVSQSPSNKVTEKGKDVELRCDPISGHTALYWYRQSLGQGLEFLIYFQGNSAPDKSGLPSDRFSAERTGGSVSTLTIQRTQQEDSAVYLCASSPPGLRGYNEQFFGPGTRLTVL.